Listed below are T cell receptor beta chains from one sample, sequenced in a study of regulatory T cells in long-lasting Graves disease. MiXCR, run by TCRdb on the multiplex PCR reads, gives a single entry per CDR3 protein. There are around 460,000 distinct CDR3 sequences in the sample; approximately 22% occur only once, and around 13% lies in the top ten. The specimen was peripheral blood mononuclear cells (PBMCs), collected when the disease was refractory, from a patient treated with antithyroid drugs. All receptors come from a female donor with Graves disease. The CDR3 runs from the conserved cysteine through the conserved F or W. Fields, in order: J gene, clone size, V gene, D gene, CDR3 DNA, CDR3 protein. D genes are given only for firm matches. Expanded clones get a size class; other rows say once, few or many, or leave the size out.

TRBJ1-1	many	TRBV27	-	TGTGCCAGCAGTTCCCCACAGAGGGGCACTGAAGCTTTCTTT	CASSSPQRGTEAFF
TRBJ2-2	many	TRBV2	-	TGTGCCAGCAGGGAAGGGACCGGGGAGCTGTTTTTT	CASREGTGELFF
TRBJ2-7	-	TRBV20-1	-	TGCAGTGCGAGAGTCTACAGCGGCGTCTCCTACGAGCAGTACTTC	CSARVYSGVSYEQYF
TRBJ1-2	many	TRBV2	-	TGTGCCAGCACCCCCACCACAGGGCAGAGTAACTATGGCTACACCTTC	CASTPTTGQSNYGYTF
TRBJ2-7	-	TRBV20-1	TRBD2	TGCAGTCCGGGGACTAGTACCTACGAGCAGTACTTC	CSPGTSTYEQYF
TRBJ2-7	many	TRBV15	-	TGTGCCACCAGCAGAGAGAAAGGGGGCTACGAGCAGTACTTC	CATSREKGGYEQYF
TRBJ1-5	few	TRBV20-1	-	TGCAGTGCTAGGCCCAAACCGGGACTTCAATCGGATCAGCCCCAGCATTTT	CSARPKPGLQSDQPQHF
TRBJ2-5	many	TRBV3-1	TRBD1	TGTGCCAGCAGCCTCGGGACAGCCGGGGAGACCCAGTACTTC	CASSLGTAGETQYF
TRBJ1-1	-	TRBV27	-	TGTGCCAGCAGTAAAGTTATGGGGAGGGCTGAAGCTTTCTTT	CASSKVMGRAEAFF
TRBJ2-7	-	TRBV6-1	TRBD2	TGTGCCAGCAGCGACGGACTAGCGGTTAACTACGAGCAGTACTTC	CASSDGLAVNYEQYF